A single sample gave rise to the 20 T cell receptor beta chains below, sequenced in a study of T cells in localized non-small cell lung cancer. Profiling relied on immunoSEQ multiplex PCR, and the TCRdb table lists in-frame clones only, not all of them. The data contain roughly 35,000 clones, around 88% of them singletons. Sequencing was performed on peripheral blood, taken before any cancer treatment. Receptors were obtained from a woman aged 40-70 years with stage I lung adenocarcinoma.

V gene TRBV28 combines with J gene TRBJ2-1; no firm D call. Germline CDR1 is MDHEN and CDR2 is SYDVKM. V lost 3 bases and J lost 5, with 5 bases in between. The CDR3 is 12 residues long. CDR3 protein: CASSLTHNEQFF. CDR3 DNA sequence: TGTGCCAGCAGTTTGACTCACAATGAGCAGTTCTTC.

With regard to this clone: A read error may account for a junction end that differs from germline. The V and J genes are TRBV15 and TRBJ2-2, with a weak D call TRBD1 (6 bases). The length of the CDR3 is 15 residues. Germline V lookup: CDR1 LNHNV, CDR2 YYDKDF (reference sequence). The CDR3 spells CATMLGQGNPGELFF. Here the CDR3 DNA reads TGTGCCACCATGCTAGGCCAGGGGAACCCCGGGGAGCTGTTTTTT.

V gene TRBV2 combines with J gene TRBJ1-3; possibly TRBD1 for D (6 bases). Between the trimmed V and J ends, which lost 5 bases and 4 bases, there was a span of 15 bases. CDR1 is SNHLY and CDR2 is FYNNEI in the germline V gene. The CDR3 extends over 15 amino acids. Written as DNA, the CDR3 is TGTGCCAGCAGTCGACAGGAGGTAAGAGGAAACACCATATATTTT. It encodes CASSRQEVRGNTIYF.

This chain connects TRBV2 to TRBJ1-1; 8 bases agree with TRBD1. Trimming took 6 bases from V and 7 from J; bases not matched to a gene: 10. This CDR3 comprises 14 residues. Germline values: CDR1 SNHLY, CDR2 FYNNEI. DNA for the CDR3: TGTGCCAGCAGGCTAATAAAGGGACAGGTTGAAGCTTTCTTT. This codes for CASRLIKGQVEAFF.

This clone was seen only once. This chain connects TRBV6-6 to TRBJ1-6; 8 nucleotides line up with TRBD1. Germline assignment: CDR1 MNHNY and CDR2 SVGAGI (reference sequence). This CDR3 has 14 amino acids. V shed 6 bases and J 10 bases; nucleotides not matched to a gene: 8. The CDR3 region is CASSRQGLGSPLHF. Written as DNA, the CDR3 is TGTGCCAGCAGCCGACAGGGGCTCGGGTCACCCCTCCACTTT.

V usage is TRBV28 and J usage is TRBJ1-2; D gene ambiguous. In germline, CDR1 is MDHEN, CDR2 SYDVKM. There are 12 residues in the CDR3. The ends were cut back, 6 bases at V and 3 bases at J, with 8 bases in the middle. CDR3 loop: CASRLTHYGYTF. The CDR3 coding sequence is TGTGCCAGCAGACTGACACACTATGGCTACACCTTC.

This clone was seen a single time. V gene TRBV5-4 combines with J gene TRBJ1-4; 11 nucleotides match TRBD1. Per germline, CDR1 SGHNT and CDR2 YYREEE (reference sequence). V gave up 4 bases and J gave up 1 base; unmatched junction bases: 6. This CDR3 comprises 17 residues. CDR3 sequence reads: CASSPGGTGGTNEKLFF. In nucleotides, the CDR3 is TGTGCCAGCAGCCCGGGTGGGACAGGGGGAACTAATGAAAAACTGTTTTTT.

The gene calls are TRBV11-2 and TRBJ1-6, with D perhaps TRBD1 (5 bases). Germline CDR1 SGHAT, CDR2 FQNNGV. The CDR3 totals 16 residues. Trimming removed 2 bases from V and 2 bases from J, with 10 bases in between. CDR3 loop: CASSLRGRAYNSPLHF. CDR3 bases: TGTGCCAGCAGCTTACGGGGACGAGCCTATAATTCACCCCTCCACTTT.

V and J are TRBV18 and TRBJ2-6, with 7 bases matching TRBD1. Germline V gives CDR1 KGHSH, CDR2 LQKENI. The CDR3 loop spans 19 amino acids. V gave up 4 bases and J gave up 1 base; unmatched junction bases: 13. The CDR3 loop is CASSRIMDRLTSGANVLTF. CDR3 bases: TGTGCCAGCTCACGAATTATGGACAGGTTAACATCTGGGGCCAACGTCCTGACTTTC.

CDR3 residues: CASSGQGLYEQYF. For the CDR3, the DNA is TGTGCCAGCAGTGGACAGGGACTATACGAGCAGTACTTC. The rearrangement uses TRBV7-8 and TRBJ2-7, with D perhaps matching TRBD1 (8 bases). CDR1 and CDR2 from the germline V gene are SGHVS and FQNEAQ. The CDR3 consists of 13 residues. V dropped 6 bases and J dropped 4 bases, with 13 bases sitting between them.

The V gene is TRBV2, the J gene TRBJ2-5, with D unresolved. The germline V gene encodes CDR1 SNHLY and CDR2 FYNNEI. V was shortened by 5 bases and J by 5 bases, with 3 bases between the two germline ends. The CDR3 runs 10 residues. The CDR3 reads CASSWETQYF. The CDR3 DNA reads as TGTGCCAGCAGTTGGGAGACCCAGTACTTC.

The chain couples TRBV6-6 to TRBJ2-5; maybe TRBD2 (6 bases). The CDR3 is 15 amino acids. Germline V gene sequence: CDR1 MNHNY, CDR2 SVGAGI (reference sequence). V was clipped by 5 bases and J by 1 base, with 14 bases between them. The CDR3 region has the DNA TGTGCCAGCAGTGTCATACGGGGGACCCAAGAGACCCAGTACTTC. Translation: CASSVIRGTQETQYF.

The V gene is TRBV7-2, the J gene TRBJ1-2; 7 bases are a match to TRBD1. CDR1 and CDR2 from the germline V gene are SGHTA and FQGNSA. The CDR3 is 12 amino acids. The trim removed 5 bases at V and 9 bases at J, leaving 6 bases unmatched. CDR3 residues: CASSTTGQSYTF. In DNA form, the CDR3 reads TGTGCCAGCAGCACGACAGGGCAGAGCTACACCTTC.

This clone was counted a single time. CDR3 amino acids: CASSLLVQGNEQFF. DNA of the CDR3: TGTGCCAGCAGCTTACTCGTCCAGGGGAATGAGCAGTTCTTC. This chain connects TRBV7-2 to TRBJ2-1, with D perhaps TRBD1 (6 bases). Trimming left V 2 bases short and J 7 bases short, with 12 bases between. From germline, CDR1 is SGHTA and CDR2 FQGNSA. The CDR3 spans 14 residues.

The chain has TRBV23-1 and TRBJ2-7, with a tentative D call TRBD1 (6 bases). TRBV23-1 has ORF status, its function being uncertain. The CDR3 is made up of 15 amino acids. V was clipped by 8 bases and J by 5 bases, with 22 bases between them. Here the CDR3 DNA reads TGCGCCAGCGGGACATCCGGGACAAGGGCCCACGAGCAGTACTTC. Amino acids: CASGTSGTRAHEQYF.

This clone was observed once. V gene TRBV5-1 combines with J gene TRBJ1-1, with 7 bases that match TRBD1. Germline V gene sequence: CDR1 SGHRS, CDR2 YFSETQ. Germline trimming cut 1 base from V and 1 base from J; bases unmatched to any gene: 7. The CDR3 consists of 16 residues. CDR3 in amino acids: CASSLMLGQSNTEAFF. CDR3 DNA sequence: TGCGCCAGCAGCTTGATGTTGGGACAGTCGAACACTGAAGCTTTCTTT. Supplemented by reference TRBV5-1 and TRBJ1-1, the full variable domain reads KAGVTQTPRYLIKTRGQQVTLSCSPISGHRSVSWYQQTPGQGLQFLFEYFSETQRNKGNFPGRFSGRQFSNSRSEMNVSTLELGDSALYLCASSLMLGQSNTEAFFGQGTRLTVV.

The chain combines TRBV7-9 with TRBJ2-5; TRBD2 matches at 14 bases. This CDR3 region has 16 residues. Trimming at V came to 5 bases and at J to 4 bases, leaving 6 bases not matched to a gene. In germline, CDR1 is SEHNR, CDR2 FQNEAQ (reference sequence). CDR3 residues: CASSPGLAGVSETQYF. In DNA, the CDR3 is TGTGCCAGCAGCCCGGGACTAGCGGGGGTCTCAGAGACCCAGTACTTC.

V is TRBV4-1 and J is TRBJ2-3; 8 bases match TRBD2. CDR1 is MGHRA, CDR2 YSYEKL, per germline. V lost 1 base and J lost 5; bases outside the gene matches: 11. The CDR3 is 17 amino acids. The CDR3 DNA reads TGCGCCAGCAGCCAAGTCTTCCGAGCGGGGGCGATAGATACGCAGTATTTT. It encodes CASSQVFRAGAIDTQYF.

The chain joins TRBV5-1 to TRBJ1-3, with 7 bases lining up with TRBD1. The V segment lost 4 bases and the J segment 4 bases; nucleotides outside the gene matches: 5. There are 14 residues in the CDR3. Germline assignment: CDR1 SGHRS and CDR2 YFSETQ. CDR3 DNA sequence: TGCGCCAGCAGCCGACAGGGAGAAGGAAACACCATATATTTT. It is translated as CASSRQGEGNTIYF.

The chain has TRBV5-6 and TRBJ1-5; possible D gene TRBD1, 6 bases. V was trimmed by 2 bases and J by 4 bases, leaving 16 bases between them. The CDR3 length is 16 residues. Germline loops: CDR1 SGHDT, CDR2 YYEEEE. The CDR3 sequence is CASSFMTGGLNQPQHF. The CDR3 DNA reads as TGTGCCAGCAGCTTCATGACGGGGGGCCTAAATCAGCCCCAGCATTTT. The whole variable domain, filled in from reference TRBV5-6 and TRBJ1-5, reads DAGVTQSPTHLIKTRGQQVTLRCSPKSGHDTVSWYQQALGQGPQFIFQYYEEEERQRGNFPDRFSGHQFPNYSSELNVNALLLGDSALYLCASSFMTGGLNQPQHFGDGTRLSIL.